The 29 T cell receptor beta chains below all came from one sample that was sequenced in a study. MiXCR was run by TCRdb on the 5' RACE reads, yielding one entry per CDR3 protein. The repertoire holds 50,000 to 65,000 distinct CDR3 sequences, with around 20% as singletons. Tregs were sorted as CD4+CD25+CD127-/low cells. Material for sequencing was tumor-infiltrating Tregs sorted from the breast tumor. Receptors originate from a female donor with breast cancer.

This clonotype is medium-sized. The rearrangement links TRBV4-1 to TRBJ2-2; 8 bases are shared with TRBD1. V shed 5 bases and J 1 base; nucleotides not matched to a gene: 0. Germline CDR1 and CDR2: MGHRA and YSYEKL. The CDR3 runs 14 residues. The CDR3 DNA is TGCGCCAGCAGCGACAGGGGGAACACCGGGGAGCTGTTTTTT. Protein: CASSDRGNTGELFF.

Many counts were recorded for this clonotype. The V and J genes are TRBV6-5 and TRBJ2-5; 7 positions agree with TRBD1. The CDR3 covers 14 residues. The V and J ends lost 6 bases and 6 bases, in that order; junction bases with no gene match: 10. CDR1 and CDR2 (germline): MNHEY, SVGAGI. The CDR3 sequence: CASSDRALEKTQYF. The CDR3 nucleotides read TGTGCCAGCAGCGACAGGGCCTTGGAAAAGACCCAGTACTTC.

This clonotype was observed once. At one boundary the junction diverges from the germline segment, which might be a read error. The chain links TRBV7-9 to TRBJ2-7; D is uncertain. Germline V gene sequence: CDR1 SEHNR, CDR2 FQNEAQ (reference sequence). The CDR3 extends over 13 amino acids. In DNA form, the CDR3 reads TGTGCCCGCAGCAATACAGTAAACTACGAGCAGTACTTC. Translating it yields CARSNTVNYEQYF.

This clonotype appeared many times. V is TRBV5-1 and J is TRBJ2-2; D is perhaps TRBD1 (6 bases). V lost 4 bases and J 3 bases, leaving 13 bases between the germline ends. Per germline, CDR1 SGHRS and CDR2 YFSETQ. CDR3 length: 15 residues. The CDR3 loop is CASSQGTTYTGELFF. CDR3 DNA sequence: TGCGCCAGCAGCCAGGGGACAACTTACACCGGGGAGCTGTTTTTT.

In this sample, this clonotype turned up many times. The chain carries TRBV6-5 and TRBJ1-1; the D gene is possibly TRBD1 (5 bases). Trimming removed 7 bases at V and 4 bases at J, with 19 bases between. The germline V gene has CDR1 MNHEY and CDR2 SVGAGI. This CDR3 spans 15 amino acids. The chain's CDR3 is CASTTDILPGTEAFF. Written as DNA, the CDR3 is TGTGCCAGCACTACGGACATCCTCCCGGGCACTGAAGCTTTCTTT.

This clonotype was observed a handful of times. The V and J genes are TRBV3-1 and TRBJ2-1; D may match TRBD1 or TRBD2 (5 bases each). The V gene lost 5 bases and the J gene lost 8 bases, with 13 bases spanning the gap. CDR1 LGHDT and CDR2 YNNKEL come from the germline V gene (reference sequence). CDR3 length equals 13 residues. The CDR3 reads CASSTNRGDEQFF. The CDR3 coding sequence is TGTGCCAGCAGCACAAACCGGGGCGATGAGCAGTTCTTC.

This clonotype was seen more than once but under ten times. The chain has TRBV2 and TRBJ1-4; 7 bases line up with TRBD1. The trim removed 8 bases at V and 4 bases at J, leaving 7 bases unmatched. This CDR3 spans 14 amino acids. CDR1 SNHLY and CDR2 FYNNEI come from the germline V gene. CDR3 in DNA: TGTGCCAGCTGCAACAGGGGATTTAATGAAAAACTGTTTTTT. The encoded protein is CASCNRGFNEKLFF.

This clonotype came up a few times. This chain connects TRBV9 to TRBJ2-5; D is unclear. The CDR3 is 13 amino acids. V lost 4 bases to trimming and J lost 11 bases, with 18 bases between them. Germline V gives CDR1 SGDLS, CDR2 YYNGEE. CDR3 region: CASSPLTDRQQYF. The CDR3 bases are TGTGCCAGCAGCCCACTCACAGATCGGCAACAGTACTTC.

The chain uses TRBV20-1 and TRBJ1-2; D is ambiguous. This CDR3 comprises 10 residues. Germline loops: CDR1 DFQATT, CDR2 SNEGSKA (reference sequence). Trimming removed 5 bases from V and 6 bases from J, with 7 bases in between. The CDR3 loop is CSAAGNGYTF. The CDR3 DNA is TGCAGTGCTGCCGGGAATGGCTACACCTTC.

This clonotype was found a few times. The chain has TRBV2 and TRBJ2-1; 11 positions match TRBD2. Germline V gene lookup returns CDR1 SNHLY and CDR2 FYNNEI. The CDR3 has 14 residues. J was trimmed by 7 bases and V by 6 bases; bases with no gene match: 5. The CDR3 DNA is TGTGCCAGCAGATCGGCTAGCGGGAGGAATGAGCAGTTCTTC. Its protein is CASRSASGRNEQFF.

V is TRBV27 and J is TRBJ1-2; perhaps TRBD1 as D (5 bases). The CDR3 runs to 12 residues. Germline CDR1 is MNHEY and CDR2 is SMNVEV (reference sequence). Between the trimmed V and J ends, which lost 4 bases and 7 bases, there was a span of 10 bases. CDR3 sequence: CASSSRGTGYTF. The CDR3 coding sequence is TGTGCCAGCAGTTCCCGGGGGACTGGCTACACCTTC.

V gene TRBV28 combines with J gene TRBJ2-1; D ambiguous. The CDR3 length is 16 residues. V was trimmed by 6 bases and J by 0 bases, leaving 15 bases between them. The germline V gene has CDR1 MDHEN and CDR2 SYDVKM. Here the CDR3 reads CASSRFGRSSYNEQFF. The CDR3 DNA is TGTGCCAGCAGCAGGTTCGGCAGGAGCTCCTACAATGAGCAGTTCTTC.

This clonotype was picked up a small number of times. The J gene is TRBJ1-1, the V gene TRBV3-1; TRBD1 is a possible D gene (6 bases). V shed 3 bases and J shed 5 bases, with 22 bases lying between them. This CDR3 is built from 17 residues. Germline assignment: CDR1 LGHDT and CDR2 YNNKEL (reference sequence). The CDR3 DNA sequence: TGTGCCAGCAGCCAGGGCCTACAACAGGGCTTGAGGACTGAAGCTTTCTTT. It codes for CASSQGLQQGLRTEAFF.

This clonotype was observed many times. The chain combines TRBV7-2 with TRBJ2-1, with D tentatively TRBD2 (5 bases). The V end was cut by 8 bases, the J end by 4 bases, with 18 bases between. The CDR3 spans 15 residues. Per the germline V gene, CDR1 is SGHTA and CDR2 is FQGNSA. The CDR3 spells CASGAPGTPYNEQFF. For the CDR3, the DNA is TGTGCCAGCGGAGCCCCGGGAACACCTTACAATGAGCAGTTCTTC.

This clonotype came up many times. For the CDR3, the DNA is TGTGCCAGCAGCCAAGAGGGGCAGTCGCTTGCCTCTGGGGCCAACGTCCTGACTTTC. Translating it yields CASSQEGQSLASGANVLTF. The V call is TRBV4-2, the J call TRBJ2-6, with D possibly being TRBD1 (5 bases). Germline V gives CDR1 LGHNA, CDR2 YNFKEQ. This CDR3 is 19 amino acids long. V shed 0 bases and J shed 0 bases, with 15 bases lying between them.

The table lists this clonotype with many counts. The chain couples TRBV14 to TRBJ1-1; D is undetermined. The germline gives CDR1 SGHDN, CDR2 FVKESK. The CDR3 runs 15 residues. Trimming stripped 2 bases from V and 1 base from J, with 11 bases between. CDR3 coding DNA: TGTGCCAGCAGCCAATTTGGAAACCGGAACACTGAAGCTTTCTTT. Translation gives CASSQFGNRNTEAFF.

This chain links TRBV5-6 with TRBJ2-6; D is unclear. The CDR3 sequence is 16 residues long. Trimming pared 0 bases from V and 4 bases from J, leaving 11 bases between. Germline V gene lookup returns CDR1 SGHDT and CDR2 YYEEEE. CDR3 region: CASSLDVPSGANVLTF. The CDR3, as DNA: TGTGCCAGCAGCTTGGACGTGCCTTCCGGGGCCAACGTCCTGACTTTC.

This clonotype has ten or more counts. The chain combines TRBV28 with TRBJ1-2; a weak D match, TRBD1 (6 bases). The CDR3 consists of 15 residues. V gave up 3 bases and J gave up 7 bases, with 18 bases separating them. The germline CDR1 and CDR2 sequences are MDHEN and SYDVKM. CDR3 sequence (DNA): TGTGCCAGCAGTTTTCTTGGGGGCCGGAGGGTTGGCTACACCTTC. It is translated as CASSFLGGRRVGYTF.

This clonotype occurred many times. Here the CDR3 DNA reads TGTGCCAGCAGCTTATTCTCAGGGAACACTGAAGCTTTCTTT. Its translation: CASSLFSGNTEAFF. The chain combines TRBV7-2 with TRBJ1-1; D is unclear. The CDR3 covers 14 residues. With 2 bases removed from V and 1 base from J, the gap between germline ends came to 8 bases. Germline V gene data show CDR1 as SGHTA and CDR2 as FQGNSA.

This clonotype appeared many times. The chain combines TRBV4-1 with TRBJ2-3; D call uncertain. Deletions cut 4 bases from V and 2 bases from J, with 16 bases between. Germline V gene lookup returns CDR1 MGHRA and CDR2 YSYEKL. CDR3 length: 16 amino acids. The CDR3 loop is CASSPIGRIPTDTQYF. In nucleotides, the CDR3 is TGCGCCAGCAGCCCCATAGGACGGATACCCACAGATACGCAGTATTTT.

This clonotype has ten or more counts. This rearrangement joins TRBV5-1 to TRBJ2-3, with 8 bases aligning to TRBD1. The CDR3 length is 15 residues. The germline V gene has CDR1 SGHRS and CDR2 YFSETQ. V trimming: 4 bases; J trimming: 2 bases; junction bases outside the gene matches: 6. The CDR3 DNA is TGCGCCAGCAGCCTCCAGGGGGCCTACACAGATACGCAGTATTTT. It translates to CASSLQGAYTDTQYF.

The chain's CDR3 is CASSLNIQGAQNSPLHF. The CDR3 coding sequence is TGTGCCAGCAGCTTAAATATACAGGGGGCGCAGAATTCACCCCTCCACTTT. This sequence joins TRBV7-2 and TRBJ1-6; 9 nucleotides agree with TRBD1. Trimming took 2 bases from V and 7 from J; bases not matched to a gene: 9. The germline V gene encodes CDR1 SGHTA and CDR2 FQGNSA. The CDR3 is 17 residues long.

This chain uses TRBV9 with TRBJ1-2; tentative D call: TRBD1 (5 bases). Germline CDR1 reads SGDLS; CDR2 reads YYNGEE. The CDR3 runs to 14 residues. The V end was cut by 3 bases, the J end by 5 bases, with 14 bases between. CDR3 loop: CASSASRGQYGYTF. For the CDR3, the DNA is TGTGCCAGCAGCGCAAGTAGGGGCCAGTATGGCTACACCTTC.

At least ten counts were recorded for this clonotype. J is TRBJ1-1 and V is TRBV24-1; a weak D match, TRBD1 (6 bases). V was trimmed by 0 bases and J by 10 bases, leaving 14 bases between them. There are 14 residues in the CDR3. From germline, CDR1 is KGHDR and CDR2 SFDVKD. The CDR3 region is CATSDLRGARGAFF. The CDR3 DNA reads TGTGCCACCAGTGATTTGCGGGGGGCGCGGGGAGCTTTCTTT.

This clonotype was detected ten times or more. The CDR3 DNA reads TGTGCCAGCAGCGAGAGGGGGGGAATTAGTCAGCCCCAGCATTTT. Translating it yields CASSERGGISQPQHF. V and J are TRBV6-5 and TRBJ1-5, with D tentatively TRBD1 (6 bases). The CDR3 runs 15 residues. The V gene's germline CDR1 is MNHEY and CDR2 SVGAGI. V gave up 6 bases and J gave up 6 bases, with 18 bases separating them.

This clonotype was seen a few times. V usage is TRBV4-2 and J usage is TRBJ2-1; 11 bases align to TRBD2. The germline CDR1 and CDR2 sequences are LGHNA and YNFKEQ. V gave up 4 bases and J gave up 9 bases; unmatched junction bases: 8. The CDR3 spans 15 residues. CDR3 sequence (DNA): TGTGCCAGCAGCCTTACCCCCCTAGCGGGGGGTGAGCAGTTCTTC. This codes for CASSLTPLAGGEQFF.

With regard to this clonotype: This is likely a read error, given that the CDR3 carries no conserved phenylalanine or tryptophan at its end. CDR3 loop: CASSYLPGKEAKQYL. CDR3 nucleotides: TGCGCCAGCAGCTACTTACCGGGAAAGGAAGCGAAGCAGTACCTC. The rearrangement joins TRBV5-1 to TRBJ2-7, with D tentatively TRBD2 (5 bases). Germline V lookup: CDR1 SGHRS, CDR2 YFSETQ. The CDR3 contains 15 residues. The V end lost 3 bases, the J end lost 8 bases, and 21 bases lay between the germline ends.

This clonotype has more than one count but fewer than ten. In nucleotides, the CDR3 is TGTGCCAGCAGTTTCGCCAGCTACTCTGGAAACACCATATATTTT. Translated, it gives CASSFASYSGNTIYF. This rearrangement joins TRBV28 to TRBJ1-3, with D hard to call. This CDR3 region has 15 residues. V was pared by 3 bases and J by 0 bases, with 9 bases between. Per the germline V gene, CDR1 is MDHEN and CDR2 is SYDVKM.

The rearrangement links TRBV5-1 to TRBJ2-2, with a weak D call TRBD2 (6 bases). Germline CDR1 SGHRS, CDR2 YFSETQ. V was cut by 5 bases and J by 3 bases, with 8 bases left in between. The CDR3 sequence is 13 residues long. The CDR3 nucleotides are TGCGCCAGCAGATCGGGGGACACCGGGGAGCTGTTTTTT. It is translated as CASRSGDTGELFF.